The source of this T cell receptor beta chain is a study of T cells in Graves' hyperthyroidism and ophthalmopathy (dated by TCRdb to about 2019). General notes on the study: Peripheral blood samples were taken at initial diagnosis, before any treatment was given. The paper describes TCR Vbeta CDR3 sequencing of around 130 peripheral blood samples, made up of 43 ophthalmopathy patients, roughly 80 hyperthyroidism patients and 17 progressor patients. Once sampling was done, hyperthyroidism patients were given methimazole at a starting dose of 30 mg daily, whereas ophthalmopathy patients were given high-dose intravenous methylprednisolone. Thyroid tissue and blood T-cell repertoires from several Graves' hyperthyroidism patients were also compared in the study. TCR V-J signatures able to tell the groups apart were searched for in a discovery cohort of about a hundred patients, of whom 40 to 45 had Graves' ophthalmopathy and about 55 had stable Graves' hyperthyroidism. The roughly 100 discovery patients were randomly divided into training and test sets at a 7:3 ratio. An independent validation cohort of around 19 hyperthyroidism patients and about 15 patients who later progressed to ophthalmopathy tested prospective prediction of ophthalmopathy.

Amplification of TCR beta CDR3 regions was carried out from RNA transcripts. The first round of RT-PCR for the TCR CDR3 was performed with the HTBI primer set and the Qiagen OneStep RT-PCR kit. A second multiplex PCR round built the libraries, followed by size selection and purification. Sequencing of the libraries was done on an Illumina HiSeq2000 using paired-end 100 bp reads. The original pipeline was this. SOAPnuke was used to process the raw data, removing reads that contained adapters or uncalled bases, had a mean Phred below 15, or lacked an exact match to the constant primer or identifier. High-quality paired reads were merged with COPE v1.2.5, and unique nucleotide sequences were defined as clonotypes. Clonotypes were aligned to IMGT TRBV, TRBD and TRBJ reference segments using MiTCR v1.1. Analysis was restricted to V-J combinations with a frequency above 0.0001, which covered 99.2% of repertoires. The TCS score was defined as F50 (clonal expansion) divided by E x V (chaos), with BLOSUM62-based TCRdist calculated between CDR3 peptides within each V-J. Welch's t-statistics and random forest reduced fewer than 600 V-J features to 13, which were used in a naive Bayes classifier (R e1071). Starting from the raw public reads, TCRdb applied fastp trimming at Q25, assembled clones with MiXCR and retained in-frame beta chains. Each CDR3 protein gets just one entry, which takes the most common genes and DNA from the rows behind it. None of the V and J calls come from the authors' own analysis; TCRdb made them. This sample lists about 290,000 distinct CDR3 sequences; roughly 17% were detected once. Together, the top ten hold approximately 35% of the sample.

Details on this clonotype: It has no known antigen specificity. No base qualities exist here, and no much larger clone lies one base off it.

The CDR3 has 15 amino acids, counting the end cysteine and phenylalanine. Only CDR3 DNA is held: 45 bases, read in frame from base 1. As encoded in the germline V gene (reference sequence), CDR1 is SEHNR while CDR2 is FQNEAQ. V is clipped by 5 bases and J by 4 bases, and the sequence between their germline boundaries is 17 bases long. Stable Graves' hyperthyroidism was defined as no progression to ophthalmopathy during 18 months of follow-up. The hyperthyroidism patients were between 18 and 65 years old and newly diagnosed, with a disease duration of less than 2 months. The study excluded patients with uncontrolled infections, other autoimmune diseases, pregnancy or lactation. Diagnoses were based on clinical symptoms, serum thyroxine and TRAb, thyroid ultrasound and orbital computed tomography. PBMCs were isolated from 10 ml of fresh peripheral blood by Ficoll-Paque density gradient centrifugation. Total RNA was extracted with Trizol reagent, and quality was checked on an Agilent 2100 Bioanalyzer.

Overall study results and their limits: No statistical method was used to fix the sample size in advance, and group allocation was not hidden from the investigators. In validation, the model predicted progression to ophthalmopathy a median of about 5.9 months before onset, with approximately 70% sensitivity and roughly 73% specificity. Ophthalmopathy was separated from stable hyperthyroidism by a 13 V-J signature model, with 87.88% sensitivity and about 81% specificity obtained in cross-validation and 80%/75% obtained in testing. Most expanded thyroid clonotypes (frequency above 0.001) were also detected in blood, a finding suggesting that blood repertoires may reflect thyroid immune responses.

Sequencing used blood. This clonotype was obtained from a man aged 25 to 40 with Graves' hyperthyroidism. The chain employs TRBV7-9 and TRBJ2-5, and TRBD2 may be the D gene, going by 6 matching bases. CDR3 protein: CASSPGRWGRETQYF. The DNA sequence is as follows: TGTGCCAGCAGCCCAGGGAGGTGGGGGAGAGAGACCCAGTACTTC.